This T cell receptor (beta chain) is from a study of blood T cell repertoires in COVID-19. Study at large: Both acute and convalescent COVID-19 samples were obtained from the United States, Italy and Spain. The analysed material was cDNA or gDNA that came from T cells, B-cell-depleted T cells, or PBMCs.

Original analysis: How many nucleated cells were present was estimated from reference gene primer amplification. Sequencing used immunoSEQ multiplex PCR; TCRdb keeps in-frame clones, though not all of them. The DNA was the basis for D and trimming; V, J and clone size are from that table. The sample shows 130,000 to 150,000 clones, just under 85% of them seen only once. The CDR3 has 15 residues. CDR1 GTSNPN and CDR2 SVGIG come from the germline V gene (reference sequence). V was trimmed by 0 bases and J by 0 bases, leaving 11 bases between them. Sequenced sample: peripheral blood. The chain recombines TRBV30 with TRBJ1-2, with D possibly TRBD1 on 5 matching bases. The receptor was derived from an elderly woman with acute or convalescent COVID-19. The CDR3 sequence: CAWSVGAGANYGYTF. The CDR3 coding sequence is TGTGCCTGGAGTGTAGGGGCGGGGGCTAACTATGGCTACACCTTC.